This passage covers 28 T cell receptor beta chains from one sample sequenced in a study of T cells in Graves' hyperthyroidism and ophthalmopathy. RNA transcripts yielded amplified TCR beta CDR3 regions. TCR CDR3 regions were first amplified by RT-PCR with HTBI primers. Each CDR3 protein is one row after TCRdb ran MiXCR on the multiplex PCR reads. The repertoire holds some 250,000 distinct CDR3 sequences, with approximately 14% as singletons. The sequenced material came from blood. These receptors were obtained from a woman aged 45-60 years with Graves' hyperthyroidism that later progressed to Graves' ophthalmopathy.

This clonotype was counted at least ten times. The rearrangement uses TRBV5-1 and TRBJ1-1; D is unresolved. The CDR3 has 13 residues. Germline V lookup: CDR1 SGHRS, CDR2 YFSETQ. V was clipped by 0 bases and J by 5 bases, with 8 bases between them. The CDR3 nucleotides are TGCGCCAGCAGCTTGGCCGTAGCTACTGAAGCTTTCTTT. It encodes CASSLAVATEAFF.

This clonotype was found many times. CDR3 region: CASSLVGNHASDEQFF. CDR3 DNA sequence: TGTGCCAGCAGCTTAGTGGGGAATCACGCTTCTGATGAGCAGTTCTTC. The chain uses TRBV7-2 and TRBJ2-1; D not resolved. The CDR3 length is 16 residues. The V and J ends lost 1 base and 8 bases respectively, with 18 bases between them. Germline V gene data show CDR1 as SGHTA and CDR2 as FQGNSA.

This clonotype was detected a few times. The rearrangement joins TRBV4-1 to TRBJ2-1, with D possibly being TRBD2 (7 bases). This CDR3 has 17 residues. Germline V CDR1 and CDR2: MGHRA, YSYEKL. The V and J ends lost 3 bases and 8 bases respectively, with 23 bases between them. The DNA of the CDR3 is TGCGCCAGCAGCCAGGACCCTAGCGGAGGGGGTCTGTATGAGCAGTTCTTC. As protein: CASSQDPSGGGLYEQFF.

This clonotype was seen repeatedly, ten times or more. V and J are TRBV30 and TRBJ1-5; 7 bases map to TRBD1. Germline V gene lookup returns CDR1 GTSNPN and CDR2 SVGIG (reference sequence). Unmatched junction bases numbered 10, after V lost 4 bases and J lost 4 bases. The CDR3 runs 15 residues. The CDR3 is CAWTDGGTANQPQHF. In DNA form, the CDR3 reads TGTGCCTGGACCGATGGCGGGACAGCGAATCAGCCCCAGCATTTT.

Ten or more counts support this clonotype. The V gene is TRBV20-1, the J gene TRBJ2-1, with D possibly being TRBD1 (6 bases). The CDR3 covers 16 residues. CDR1 DFQATT and CDR2 SNEGSKA come from the germline V gene (reference sequence). V was trimmed by 5 bases and J by 3 bases, leaving 20 bases between them. CDR3 DNA: TGCAGTGCTGGAATAGGGACCGGGACAAACTACAATGAGCAGTTCTTC. This gives the protein CSAGIGTGTNYNEQFF.

There are many counts of this clonotype. V gene TRBV5-1 combines with J gene TRBJ2-2; no definite D call. Germline lookup yields CDR1 SGHRS and CDR2 YFSETQ. This CDR3 comprises 11 residues. Trimming pared 7 bases from V and 9 bases from J, leaving 10 bases between. The CDR3: CASRSSRELFF. The CDR3 DNA sequence: TGCGCCAGCCGTAGTTCCCGGGAGCTGTTTTTT.

This clonotype came up many times. The V and J genes are TRBV20-1 and TRBJ2-5; 8 bases map to TRBD1. The CDR3 is 12 amino acids. Germline CDR1 is DFQATT and CDR2 is SNEGSKA (reference sequence). The DNA of the CDR3 is TGCACCCTACAGGGGGGTCAAGAGACCCAGTACTTC. It encodes CTLQGGQETQYF.

The chain has TRBV9 and TRBJ2-3; 14 positions match TRBD2. Germline trimming cut 4 bases from V and 3 bases from J; bases unmatched to any gene: 13. CDR3 length equals 19 residues. CDR1 and CDR2 from the germline V gene are SGDLS and YYNGEE. The CDR3 nucleotides read TGTGCCAGCAGCCGGGGACTAGCGGGAGTGGCCAGGGGTACAGATACGCAGTATTTT. It is translated as CASSRGLAGVARGTDTQYF.

This clonotype has a count of ten or more. The chain employs TRBV3-1 and TRBJ1-2; D call uncertain. The CDR3 contains 14 residues. Germline CDR1 is LGHDT and CDR2 is YNNKEL (reference sequence). Trimming stripped 1 base from V and 8 bases from J, with 14 bases between. In DNA, the CDR3 is TGTGCCAGCAGCCAAGGCGCGGCAGCGAGAGGCTACACCTTC. It translates to CASSQGAAARGYTF.

This clonotype was seen many times. The J gene is TRBJ2-1, the V gene TRBV5-1; 10 bases fit TRBD2. Germline-derived CDR1 and CDR2 are SGHRS and YFSETQ. With V trimmed by 2 bases and J by 9 bases, 11 bases remained unmatched. CDR3 length: 16 residues. CDR3 nucleotide sequence: TGCGCCAGCAGCTTAATCAGCGGGAGGGCACTTAGTGAGCAGTTCTTC. Its protein product is CASSLISGRALSEQFF.

The V call is TRBV6-2 or TRBV6-3, the J call TRBJ1-1; D not certain. The CDR3 is 14 residues long. Trimming stripped 6 bases from V and 6 bases from J, with 17 bases between. Germline CDR1 and CDR2: MNHEY and SVGEGT. The CDR3 region has the DNA TGTGCCAGCAGCCCTCACCGGGCCAGCTCTGAAGCTTTCTTT. Translating gives CASSPHRASSEAFF.

The chain joins TRBV19 to TRBJ1-1, with D maybe TRBD1 (5 bases). Germline CDR1 reads LNHDA; CDR2 reads SQIVND (reference sequence). The CDR3 extends over 14 amino acids. Trimming shortened V by 8 bases and J by 1 base, and 14 bases separated the two germline ends. CDR3 bases: TGTGCCAGTGGACTCGGGGCAGGGAACACTGAAGCTTTCTTT. Translation gives CASGLGAGNTEAFF.

The chain joins TRBV5-1 to TRBJ2-7; D may be TRBD1 (5 bases). In germline, CDR1 is SGHRS, CDR2 YFSETQ. The CDR3 sequence is 15 residues long. Trimming removed 5 bases at V and 1 base at J, with 16 bases between. The CDR3 nucleotides are TGCGCCAGCAGTCGGCTCGACAGCGTTTCCTACGAGCAGTACTTC. Its protein is CASSRLDSVSYEQYF.

The chain combines TRBV19 with TRBJ2-3, with unresolved D. Germline V gene sequence: CDR1 LNHDA, CDR2 SQIVND (reference sequence). Trimming stripped 1 base from V and 2 bases from J, with 13 bases between. The CDR3 covers 16 residues. The CDR3 coding sequence is TGTGCCAGTAGTATAGCAGTTGCGGCCTCCACAGATACGCAGTATTTT. The encoded protein is CASSIAVAASTDTQYF.

The chain links TRBV7-9 to TRBJ2-7; 9 positions match TRBD2. The CDR3 has 14 residues. Germline V gives CDR1 SEHNR, CDR2 FQNEAQ (reference sequence). V was pared by 5 bases and J by 3 bases, with 5 bases of the junction left unmatched. The CDR3 loop is CASSRTSEYYEQYF. For the CDR3, the DNA is TGTGCCAGCAGCCGGACTAGCGAATACTACGAGCAGTACTTC.

The rearrangement uses TRBV20-1 and TRBJ1-3, with D possibly being TRBD1 (5 bases). V was shortened by 3 bases and J by 8 bases, with 8 bases between the two germline ends. Per germline, CDR1 DFQATT and CDR2 SNEGSKA (reference sequence). The CDR3 has 11 amino acids. The CDR3 coding sequence is TGCAGTGCTAGGGGGCCGGACACCATATATTTT. Protein: CSARGPDTIYF.

The sample holds many counts of this clonotype. V gene TRBV2 combines with J gene TRBJ1-2, with a tentative D call TRBD1 (5 bases). Deletions cut 7 bases from V and 0 bases from J, with 21 bases between. Germline V gene lookup returns CDR1 SNHLY and CDR2 FYNNEI. The CDR3 extends over 17 amino acids. The CDR3 is CASMAGSRRVANYGYTF. DNA of the CDR3: TGTGCCAGCATGGCAGGGAGCAGGCGGGTTGCTAACTATGGCTACACCTTC.

Many counts were recorded for this clonotype. The rearrangement links TRBV5-1 to TRBJ2-3; unclear D gene. The germline gives CDR1 SGHRS, CDR2 YFSETQ. The ends were cut back, 3 bases at V and 2 bases at J, with 4 bases in the middle. The CDR3 contains 12 residues. In DNA form, the CDR3 reads TGCGCCAGCAGCTCAAACACAGATACGCAGTATTTT. This encodes CASSSNTDTQYF.

This clonotype was observed many times. This chain links TRBV2 with TRBJ2-1, with TRBD2 identical over 10 bases. Trimming cost V 3 bases and J 10 bases; bases outside gene matches: 9. The germline gives CDR1 SNHLY, CDR2 FYNNEI. This CDR3 spans 15 amino acids. Here the CDR3 reads CASSDGTSVRWEQFF. In DNA, the CDR3 is TGTGCCAGCAGTGATGGGACTAGCGTCCGCTGGGAGCAGTTCTTC.

Points on this clonotype: This may come from a read error, since a much larger clone is one base off. The chain joins TRBV27 to TRBJ1-1, with D perhaps matching TRBD1 (5 bases). The length of the CDR3 is 16 residues. Germline assignment: CDR1 MNHEY and CDR2 SMNVEV (reference sequence). The CDR3 DNA reads TGTGCCGGCAGTCAGACCCCGGGACCCTTACCCACTGAAGCTTTCTTT. Translated, it gives CAGSQTPGPLPTEAFF.

This chain connects TRBV5-6 to TRBJ1-2; D remains ambiguous. Trimming pared 0 bases from V and 4 bases from J, leaving 10 bases between. CDR3 size: 14 residues. Germline V gene lookup returns CDR1 SGHDT and CDR2 YYEEEE. CDR3 protein: CASSLVGKAYGYTF. The CDR3 coding sequence is TGTGCCAGCAGCTTGGTGGGGAAGGCCTATGGCTACACCTTC. Supplemented by reference TRBV5-6 and TRBJ1-2, the full variable domain reads DAGVTQSPTHLIKTRGQQVTLRCSPKSGHDTVSWYQQALGQGPQFIFQYYEEEERQRGNFPDRFSGHQFPNYSSELNVNALLLGDSALYLCASSLVGKAYGYTFGSGTRLTVV.

About this clonotype itself: It may be a read error: a sequence one base away is much more abundant. The chain links TRBV30 to TRBJ1-3, with a tentative D call TRBD1 (5 bases). Germline V gene sequence: CDR1 GTSNPN, CDR2 SVGIG (reference sequence). This CDR3 has 13 amino acids. In DNA form, the CDR3 reads TGTGCCTGGAGTCAGGGAAACGGAAACACCGTATATTTT. It translates to CAWSQGNGNTVYF.

Notes on this clonotype: This may stem from a read error, because a much larger clone lies one nucleotide away. This sequence joins TRBV30 and TRBJ2-1; D could derive from TRBD1 or TRBD2 (5 bases each). The CDR3 is made up of 14 amino acids. The ends were cut back, 5 bases at V and 12 bases at J, with 23 bases in the middle. Germline loops: CDR1 GTSNPN, CDR2 SVGIG (reference sequence). DNA for the CDR3: TGTGCCTGGCGCAGGGACGGGTCGTGGGATGGGCAGTTCTTC. Protein sequence: CAWRRDGSWDGQFF.

There are a few counts of this clonotype. The junction departs from germline at one end; a sequencing error may be responsible. The chain employs TRBV18 and TRBJ2-5; no reliable D call. The germline V gene encodes CDR1 KGHSH and CDR2 LQKENI. The CDR3 sequence is 15 residues long. CDR3 loop: CANSPSPNGAETQYF. For the CDR3, the DNA is TGTGCCAACTCACCATCTCCGAATGGTGCGGAGACCCAGTACTTC.

The table lists this clonotype with many counts. V gene TRBV5-1 combines with J gene TRBJ2-7; 7 nucleotides line up with TRBD1. The trim removed 4 bases at V and 4 bases at J, leaving 5 bases unmatched. This CDR3 region has 13 residues. Germline V gene lookup returns CDR1 SGHRS and CDR2 YFSETQ. As DNA, the CDR3 is TGCGCCAGCAGCCGGGACAGACAATACGAGCAGTACTTC. This encodes CASSRDRQYEQYF.

The chain uses TRBV29-1 and TRBJ1-2, with D uncertain. This CDR3 is built from 16 residues. The V and J ends lost 0 bases and 2 bases respectively, with 16 bases between them. Germline-derived CDR1 and CDR2 are SQVTM and ANQGSEA. This CDR3 reads CSVEDLRGLVNYGYTF. DNA for the CDR3: TGCAGCGTTGAAGATCTTCGAGGGTTAGTCAACTATGGCTACACCTTC.

The genes are TRBV7-3 and TRBJ2-1, with TRBD2 matching 8 bases. This CDR3 spans 15 amino acids. J was trimmed by 6 bases and V by 5 bases; bases with no gene match: 9. Germline assignment: CDR1 SGHTA and CDR2 FQGTGA. The CDR3 DNA is TGTGCCAGCAGCCTGGGACTAGGCTTCTTCAATGAGCAGTTCTTC. Its protein product is CASSLGLGFFNEQFF.

This clonotype was recorded many times. J is TRBJ2-2 and V is TRBV28; D possibly corresponds to TRBD2 (6 bases). CDR3 length equals 13 residues. The V end lost 1 base, the J end lost 8 bases, and 8 bases lay between the germline ends. Per the germline V gene, CDR1 is MDHEN and CDR2 is SYDVKM. The CDR3 reads CASSLYGGGELFF. CDR3 nucleotides: TGTGCCAGCAGTTTATACGGGGGAGGGGAGCTGTTTTTT. Full variable domain (rest looked up from reference TRBV28 and TRBJ2-2): DVKVTQSSRYLVKRTGEKVFLECVQDMDHENMFWYRQDPGLGLRLIYFSYDVKMKEKGDIPEGYSVSREKKERFSLILESASTNQTSMYLCASSLYGGGELFFGEGSRLTVL.